The 29 T cell receptor beta chains given below trace back to one sample, sequenced in a study of a mutant IDH1 vaccine in newly diagnosed glioma (dated by TCRdb to 2020 to 2022). To prepare the library, the immunoSEQ multiplex PCR assay was applied. What TCRdb holds here is the immuneACCESS table cut down to in-frame rearrangements. Part of the clones is not present; checked against another copy, under half of the missing clones reflect an unresolved V gene, and the others are unexplained. The sample contains about 66,000 clones, 80% to 90% of them found a single time. Of the sample, roughly 2.8% falls within the top ten clones. Sample time point, as interpreted from the label and publication: baseline, week 1 (first vaccination visit). Interpreted using the paper, the treatment or condition label stands for: pre-vaccination baseline after standard-of-care therapy. The source material was PBMCs, sampled from a glioma patient treated with radiotherapy, temozolomide or both. The source is a man in his thirties or forties with glioma.

This chain links TRBV19 with TRBJ2-5; 9 bases align to TRBD2. Germline values: CDR1 LNHDA, CDR2 SQIVND (reference sequence). The V and J ends lost 5 bases and 5 bases, in that order; junction bases with no gene match: 9. The CDR3 spans 15 residues. The CDR3, as DNA: TGTGCCAGTAGTCCCCTCGCGGGGGGGCGGGAGACCCAGTACTTC. It encodes CASSPLAGGRETQYF.

This rearrangement joins TRBV6-6 to TRBJ2-3; 8 bases match TRBD2. The germline CDR1 and CDR2 sequences are MNHNY and SVGAGI (reference sequence). Trimming at V came to 9 bases and at J to 3 bases, leaving 5 bases not matched to a gene. CDR3 length: 13 residues. CDR3 amino acids: CASSGLGTDTQYF. The CDR3 DNA sequence: TGTGCCAGTTCGGGACTAGGAACAGATACGCAGTATTTT.

The chain joins TRBV5-1 to TRBJ2-2; 7 positions match TRBD2. The CDR3 is 14 residues long. Trimming cost V 8 bases and J 1 base; bases outside gene matches: 5. Germline CDR1 and CDR2: SGHRS and YFSETQ. The CDR3 spells CASQAGVNTGELFF. In nucleotides, the CDR3 is TGCGCCAGTCAGGCGGGGGTGAACACCGGGGAGCTGTTTTTT.

The chain is built from TRBV13 and TRBJ2-7; D may be TRBD1 or TRBD2 (5 bases each). Germline V gives CDR1 PRHDT, CDR2 FYEKMQ (reference sequence). The CDR3 spans 15 residues. Trimming removed 4 bases at V and 3 bases at J, with 16 bases between. The CDR3 sequence is CASSSNPGRSYEQYF. The CDR3 nucleotides read TGTGCCAGCAGCTCGAATCCGGGACGGAGCTACGAGCAGTACTTC.

This chain links TRBV12-5 with TRBJ1-6, with 7 bases aligning to TRBD1. The CDR3 is 16 residues long. V shed 3 bases and J 5 bases; nucleotides not matched to a gene: 7. Looked up from germline, CDR1 is LGHNT and CDR2 is FRNRAP. The CDR3 protein is CASGFHRGAHNSPLHF. The CDR3 DNA reads as TGTGCTAGTGGTTTCCACAGGGGTGCCCATAATTCACCCCTCCACTTT.

The genes are TRBV4-2 and TRBJ2-1; D is possibly TRBD1 or TRBD2 (5 bases each). The germline V gene has CDR1 LGHNA and CDR2 YNFKEQ. This CDR3 is built from 17 residues. V lost 0 bases and J 3 bases, leaving 15 bases between the germline ends. The CDR3 DNA reads as TGTGCCAGCAGCCAAGATGAGTGGGGACCGGACTACAATGAGCAGTTCTTC. It encodes CASSQDEWGPDYNEQFF.

CDR3 sequence reads: CASSYGTNTEAFF. CDR3 sequence (DNA): TGTGCCAGCAGTTACGGGACGAACACTGAAGCTTTCTTT. The chain links TRBV6-5 to TRBJ1-1; a weak D match, TRBD1 (5 bases). The length of the CDR3 is 13 residues. Trimming stripped 2 bases from V and 1 base from J, with 5 bases between. Germline lookup yields CDR1 MNHEY and CDR2 SVGAGI.

Comments on this clone: The junction does not match germline at one end; this may be a read error. This chain links TRBV19 with TRBJ2-2; D assignment may be TRBD1 or TRBD2 (5 bases each). CDR1 LNHDA and CDR2 SQIVND come from the germline V gene (reference sequence). The CDR3 has 14 amino acids. In DNA form, the CDR3 reads TGTGCCAGTACTATAGGACAACGGGACGGGGAGCTGTTTTTT. Its translation is CASTIGQRDGELFF.

The chain joins TRBV7-6 to TRBJ1-1; D possibly corresponds to TRBD1 (6 bases). The CDR3 runs to 13 residues. Looked up from germline, CDR1 is SGHVS and CDR2 is FNYEAQ. The germline V and J ends were trimmed by 5 bases and 3 bases, with 10 bases remaining between them. This CDR3 is CASSTQGYTEAFF. DNA for the CDR3: TGTGCCAGCAGCACGCAGGGGTACACTGAAGCTTTCTTT. Supplemented by reference TRBV7-6 and TRBJ1-1, the full variable domain reads GAGVSQSPRYKVTKRGQDVALRCDPISGHVSLYWYRQALGQGPEFLTYFNYEAQQDKSGLPNDRFSAERPEGSISTLTIQRTEQRDSAMYRCASSTQGYTEAFFGQGTRLTVV.

The V gene is TRBV9, the J gene TRBJ2-7; possibly TRBD1 for D (5 bases). The CDR3 contains 13 residues. V dropped 0 bases and J dropped 5 bases, with 9 bases sitting between them. Looked up from germline, CDR1 is SGDLS and CDR2 is YYNGEE. The CDR3 DNA sequence: TGTGCCAGCAGCGTAGCTGGGGCCCACGAGCAGTACTTC. It translates to CASSVAGAHEQYF.

The rearrangement links TRBV5-1 to TRBJ1-6, with D maybe TRBD1 (5 bases). This CDR3 is built from 15 residues. Germline CDR1 reads SGHRS; CDR2 reads YFSETQ. V gave up 5 bases and J gave up 9 bases, with 18 bases separating them. The CDR3 bases are TGCGCCAGCAGGGCCGGTACAGGCCCCGTTTCACCCCTCCACTTT. Translating gives CASRAGTGPVSPLHF.

The chain joins TRBV11-2 to TRBJ2-7, with TRBD2 identical over 8 bases. With V trimmed by 1 base and J by 0 bases, 8 bases remained unmatched. There are 17 residues in the CDR3. Germline V CDR1 and CDR2: SGHAT, FQNNGV. The CDR3 DNA reads TGTGCCAGCAGCTTAGGTACGGGGGGGATCCGCTCCTACGAGCAGTACTTC. Its protein is CASSLGTGGIRSYEQYF.

This chain links TRBV7-8 with TRBJ2-3; no reliable D call. Germline values: CDR1 SGHVS, CDR2 FQNEAQ. The CDR3 length is 14 residues. The V end lost 5 bases, the J end lost 1 base, and 10 bases lay between the germline ends. The chain's CDR3 is CASSLWPRTDTQYF. The CDR3 nucleotides are TGTGCCAGCAGCCTGTGGCCCCGCACAGATACGCAGTATTTT.

The chain recombines TRBV6-5 with TRBJ2-7; TRBD1 matches 7 bases. The CDR3 spans 14 residues. CDR1 MNHEY and CDR2 SVGAGI come from the germline V gene. Trimming at V came to 6 bases and at J to 5 bases, leaving 10 bases not matched to a gene. CDR3 region: CASRPRQGSHEQYF. As DNA, the CDR3 is TGTGCCAGCAGACCTCGACAGGGAAGCCACGAGCAGTACTTC.

This sequence joins TRBV2 and TRBJ2-5; unclear D gene. Trimming took 3 bases from V and 5 from J, leaving 10 bases between them. The CDR3 covers 13 residues. The germline V gene has CDR1 SNHLY and CDR2 FYNNEI. In nucleotides, the CDR3 is TGTGCCAGCAGTGAGGGCCCCGGGGAGACCCAGTACTTC. Translated: CASSEGPGETQYF.

The chain has TRBV6-5 and TRBJ2-7, with TRBD1 matching over 12 bases. There are 15 residues in the CDR3. Germline assignment: CDR1 MNHEY and CDR2 SVGAGI. V shed 0 bases, J shed 5 bases, and the junction held 2 bases outside the gene matches. In nucleotides, the CDR3 is TGTGCCAGCAGTTACTCGGGGACAGGGGGCCACGAGCAGTACTTC. Its translation: CASSYSGTGGHEQYF.

This chain joins TRBV6-4 and TRBJ2-3, with D possibly being TRBD2 (6 bases). The CDR3 totals 15 residues. Germline CDR1 MRHNA, CDR2 SNTAGT. The V end was cut by 3 bases, the J end by 3 bases, with 13 bases between. The CDR3 nucleotides are TGTGCCAGCAGTGATAGGGGAGGTGGTACAGATACGCAGTATTTT. It codes for CASSDRGGGTDTQYF.

On this clone itself: The DNA is omitted, as the CDR3 cannot be located on it reliably, and the CDR3 follows TCRdb's listing. The chain has TRBV2 and TRBJ1-5; the D call of TRBD1 is as the table states it, not checked on the DNA. Ends included, the CDR3 has 14 residues. Germline V lookup: CDR1 SNHLY, CDR2 FYNNEI. Here the CDR3 reads CASSGDREISPSIF.

J is TRBJ2-2 and V is TRBV27; D is unclear. With 3 bases removed from V and 4 bases from J, the gap between germline ends came to 6 bases. CDR3 size: 13 residues. Germline CDR1 MNHEY, CDR2 SMNVEV (reference sequence). The CDR3 protein is CASSLAVTGELFF. DNA of the CDR3: TGTGCCAGCAGTTTGGCCGTCACCGGGGAGCTGTTTTTT.

This chain uses TRBV10-1 with TRBJ2-1; 14 bases fit TRBD2. CDR3 size: 20 residues. The germline V gene has CDR1 WNHNN and CDR2 SYGVQD (reference sequence). Trimming cost V 2 bases and J 0 bases; bases outside gene matches: 9. CDR3 in DNA: TGCGCCAGCAGTGAGGGGGGACTAGCGGGGGCCTTTAGCTCCTACAATGAGCAGTTCTTC. Translation gives CASSEGGLAGAFSSYNEQFF.

The chain links TRBV12-5 to TRBJ1-1; D perhaps matches TRBD1 (5 bases). The V gene's germline CDR1 is LGHNT and CDR2 FRNRAP. The germline V and J ends were trimmed by 0 bases and 4 bases, with 12 bases remaining between them. The CDR3 totals 15 residues. CDR3 sequence: CASGLVPGAVTEAFF. The CDR3 nucleotides read TGTGCTAGTGGTTTGGTACCTGGGGCGGTCACTGAAGCTTTCTTT.

This chain links TRBV7-9 with TRBJ2-1; TRBD2 matches 8 bases. J was trimmed by 5 bases and V by 3 bases; bases with no gene match: 3. There are 14 residues in the CDR3. The germline V gene encodes CDR1 SEHNR and CDR2 FQNEAQ (reference sequence). The CDR3: CASSLPGLDNEQFF. The CDR3 DNA is TGTGCCAGCAGCTTGCCGGGACTAGACAATGAGCAGTTCTTC.

This clone was seen a single time. The chain employs TRBV5-1 and TRBJ2-1, with 10 bases lining up with TRBD2. Germline values: CDR1 SGHRS, CDR2 YFSETQ. V dropped 4 bases and J dropped 3; count of bases not matched to a gene: 7. The CDR3 consists of 16 residues. In DNA, the CDR3 is TGCGCCAGCAGCCTAGAGCGGGGGGGCCTCTACAATGAGCAGTTCTTC. This codes for CASSLERGGLYNEQFF.

This chain connects TRBV10-1 to TRBJ2-7, with TRBD1 identical over 7 bases. The germline V gene has CDR1 WNHNN and CDR2 SYGVQD (reference sequence). CDR3 length equals 14 residues. With 5 bases clipped from V and 6 bases from J, the junction kept 10 bases outside the gene matches. The CDR3: CASSRDRRSAEQYF. The CDR3 DNA reads TGCGCCAGCAGTCGGGACAGACGAAGCGCCGAGCAGTACTTC.

The chain carries TRBV19 and TRBJ2-2; D unresolved. Trimming cost V 1 base and J 1 base, with 7 bases left between them. The germline gives CDR1 LNHDA, CDR2 SQIVND (reference sequence). The CDR3 is made up of 15 amino acids. CDR3 residues: CASSIVWQNTGELFF. The CDR3 DNA follows: TGTGCCAGTAGTATAGTGTGGCAGAACACCGGGGAGCTGTTTTTT.

CDR3 residues: CASSQDGYYGYTF. The CDR3 DNA reads as TGTGCCAGCAGTCAGGACGGATACTATGGCTACACCTTC. The genes are TRBV6-5 and TRBJ1-2; the D is unclear. V was trimmed by 5 bases and J by 3 bases, leaving 10 bases between them. The CDR3 covers 13 residues. Germline V gene sequence: CDR1 MNHEY, CDR2 SVGAGI.

The chain carries TRBV7-9 and TRBJ1-3, with D tentatively TRBD1 (6 bases). The CDR3 loop spans 15 amino acids. From germline, CDR1 is SEHNR and CDR2 FQNEAQ (reference sequence). The V end was cut by 4 bases, the J end by 0 bases, with 10 bases between. The CDR3 protein is CASSSGGGSGNTIYF. The CDR3 bases are TGTGCCAGCAGCTCCGGAGGGGGCTCTGGAAACACCATATATTTT.

J is TRBJ1-5 and V is TRBV6-4; no definite D call. Germline loops: CDR1 MRHNA, CDR2 SNTAGT. The CDR3 is made up of 13 amino acids. The V end was cut by 2 bases, the J end by 7 bases, with 9 bases between. CDR3 bases: TGTGCCAGCAGTGACGGGGTGAGCCAGCCCCAGCATTTT. Encoded protein: CASSDGVSQPQHF.

Only one count was recorded for this clone. V gene TRBV27 combines with J gene TRBJ2-1; D possibly matches TRBD1 or TRBD2 (5 bases each). Germline V gene data show CDR1 as MNHEY and CDR2 as SMNVEV (reference sequence). The CDR3 consists of 14 residues. V was trimmed by 6 bases and J by 8 bases, leaving 17 bases between them. CDR3 nucleotide sequence: TGTGCCAGCAGGCTCGGGACGGACGGTTATGAGCAGTTCTTC. Amino acids: CASRLGTDGYEQFF.